This TCR beta chain was observed in a study of cytomegalovirus exposure and HLA in healthy donors. Germline V CDR1 and CDR2: SGHTA, FQGNSA. The CDR3 loop spans 15 amino acids. The ends lost 5 bases at V and 3 bases at J; junction bases unmatched: 9. A multiplex PCR was run with 60 Vbeta primers and 13 Jbeta primers. Sequencing used immunoSEQ multiplex PCR; TCRdb keeps in-frame clones, though not all of them. The table includes roughly 200,000 clones, approximately 86% detected once. The receptor comes from a woman younger than 45 in good health and CMV-seronegative. V and J are TRBV7-2 and TRBJ1-2, with 7 bases that match TRBD1. Source material: PBMCs. CDR3 DNA: TGTGCCAGCAGCAGAACGGGACAGCTAGACTATGGCTACACCTTC. Its translation: CASSRTGQLDYGYTF.